The rows below give T cell receptor beta chains drawn from one sample of a study of cytomegalovirus exposure and HLA in healthy donors. Only in-frame clones appear in the TCRdb table, and some are missing; sequencing was by immunoSEQ multiplex PCR. The table records tens of thousands of clones, about 84% of them present only once. The sample consisted of PBMCs. The receptors shown here come from a male donor in good health and CMV-seronegative. CDR3s include the opening cysteine and the closing phenylalanine or tryptophan. A D gene is named only where the DNA matches it firmly. A row's size may be missing; if present it is once, few, many or a size class.

size: few; V: TRBV2; D: .; J: TRBJ2-7; DNA: TGTGCCAGCAGCGGTGCTACCTACGAGCAGTACTTC; CDR3: CASSGATYEQYF
size: .; V: TRBV19; D: TRBD2; J: TRBJ2-7; DNA: TGTGCCAGTAGTATCAGCGGGGGGGTCTCCTACGAGCAGTACTTC; CDR3: CASSISGGVSYEQYF
size: .; V: TRBV27; D: TRBD2; J: TRBJ2-1; DNA: TGTGCCAGCACCCCCGGGACTAGTCCCTACAATGAGCAGTTCTTC; CDR3: CASTPGTSPYNEQFF
size: .; V: TRBV19; D: .; J: TRBJ2-7; DNA: TGTGCCAGTAGGGGTACGACCAGGGGTTACGAGCAGTACTTC; CDR3: CASRGTTRGYEQYF
size: .; V: TRBV15; D: TRBD2; J: TRBJ2-5; DNA: TGTGCCACCAGCAGAGCGCCTAGCGGGGGTGCGGAGACCCAGTACTTC; CDR3: CATSRAPSGGAETQYF
size: once; V: TRBV6-1; D: TRBD2; J: TRBJ2-1; DNA: TGTGCCAGCAGTGCAGCTAGCGGCTCCTACAATGAGCAGTTCTTC; CDR3: CASSAASGSYNEQFF
size: .; V: TRBV7-8; D: .; J: TRBJ2-2; DNA: TGTGCCAGCAGCTTAGGGGCAGGGGGGATGGACACCGGGGAGCTGTTTTTT; CDR3: CASSLGAGGMDTGELFF
size: .; V: TRBV29-1; D: TRBD1; J: TRBJ1-2; DNA: TGCAGCGTTGAAGATTATGCGGCAGGGGGAAAGGATGGCTACACCTTC; CDR3: CSVEDYAAGGKDGYTF
size: .; V: TRBV2; D: TRBD2; J: TRBJ2-5; DNA: TGTGCCAGCAGTGGCCTGGCGGGGGGGGAAGAGACCCAGTACTTC; CDR3: CASSGLAGGEETQYF
size: .; V: TRBV23-1; D: .; J: TRBJ2-1; DNA: TGCGCCAGCAGTCAGTGCCCGACAGGAAGGGATGAGCAGTTCTTC; CDR3: CASSQCPTGRDEQFF
size: .; V: TRBV7-3; D: TRBD1; J: TRBJ1-6; DNA: TGTGCCAGCAGCGAGGACAGGTTTAGTTCACCCCTCCACTTT; CDR3: CASSEDRFSSPLHF
size: .; V: TRBV5-5; D: .; J: TRBJ1-5; DNA: TGTGCCAGCAGCTCGAGGGTAGGGAATCAGCCCCAGCATTTT; CDR3: CASSSRVGNQPQHF
size: .; V: TRBV7-2; D: .; J: TRBJ1-3; DNA: TGTGCCAGCAGCTTAGTCCGACAAGGAAACACCATATATTTT; CDR3: CASSLVRQGNTIYF
size: .; V: TRBV27; D: TRBD2; J: TRBJ2-3; DNA: TGTGCCAGCAGTTTAGTGGGTAGCGGGGGGTCTAGCACAGATACGCAGTATTTT; CDR3: CASSLVGSGGSSTDTQYF
size: .; V: TRBV5-3; D: TRBD2; J: TRBJ2-1; DNA: TGTGCCAGAAGCGCTACTAGCGGGGGGGCGGATTCCTCCTACAATGAGCAGTTCTTC; CDR3: CARSATSGGADSSYNEQFF
size: .; V: TRBV7-7; D: .; J: TRBJ2-1; DNA: TGTGCCAGCAGCTTAACTAGCTCCTACAATGAGCAGTTCTTC; CDR3: CASSLTSSYNEQFF
size: .; V: TRBV15; D: TRBD1; J: TRBJ1-2; DNA: TGTGCCACCAGCCCCCCCGGGACAGCTACTTATGGCTACACCTTC; CDR3: CATSPPGTATYGYTF
size: .; V: TRBV7-2; D: TRBD1; J: TRBJ2-1; DNA: TGTGCCAGCAGCTCGGACAGGGGGGAATACAATGAGCAGTTCTTC; CDR3: CASSSDRGEYNEQFF
size: .; V: TRBV12-5; D: TRBD2; J: TRBJ2-4; DNA: TGTGCTAGTGGACTCACTAGCGGGGGGCTCGAAAACATTCAGTACTTC; CDR3: CASGLTSGGLENIQYF
size: .; V: TRBV7-2; D: .; J: TRBJ2-7; DNA: TGTGCCAGCAGCCCAATAAGGGGGAGTCTCCACGAGCAGTACTTC; CDR3: CASSPIRGSLHEQYF
size: .; V: TRBV19; D: .; J: TRBJ1-5; DNA: TGTGCCAGTACCACGGACAGCAGGGGTGAGCAGCCCCAGCATTTT; CDR3: CASTTDSRGEQPQHF
size: .; V: TRBV30; D: TRBD1; J: TRBJ1-5; DNA: TGTGCCTGGAGGGACAGGCAAGGTCAGCCCCAGCATTTT; CDR3: CAWRDRQGQPQHF
size: few; V: TRBV5-6; D: TRBD1; J: TRBJ1-1; DNA: TGTGCCAGCACCGAATCAACTAGACAGGGGATCACTGAAGCTTTCTTT; CDR3: CASTESTRQGITEAFF
size: .; V: TRBV7-2; D: .; J: TRBJ2-5; DNA: TGTGCCAGCAGCCCCCGTCGGTCTACCCTCCAAGAGACCCAGTACTTC; CDR3: CASSPRRSTLQETQYF
size: .; V: TRBV7-9; D: .; J: TRBJ2-1; DNA: TGTGCCAGCAGCTCCCTCTGGGTAGCGAAATCCTACAATGAGCAGTTCTTC; CDR3: CASSSLWVAKSYNEQFF
size: .; V: TRBV4-2; D: TRBD2; J: TRBJ2-7; DNA: TGTGCCAGCAGCCAAGAGACGGGGGGTCTCTACGAGCAGTACTTC; CDR3: CASSQETGGLYEQYF
size: .; V: TRBV28; D: .; J: TRBJ1-4; DNA: TGTGCCAGCAGTTTGCCAGGTTCAACTAATGAAAAACTGTTTTTT; CDR3: CASSLPGSTNEKLFF
size: .; V: TRBV18; D: .; J: TRBJ1-5; DNA: TGTGCCAGCGGTCCGAGATCTAGCAATCAGCCCCAGCATTTT; CDR3: CASGPRSSNQPQHF
size: .; V: TRBV27; D: TRBD1; J: TRBJ2-7; DNA: TGTGCCAGCAGTGCGAGGACAGGGACCGAGCAGTACTTC; CDR3: CASSARTGTEQYF
size: .; V: TRBV7-2; D: .; J: TRBJ2-3; DNA: TGTGCCAGCAGCCCCTTATCCGTTGGCGGGGGCCGGGATACGCAGTATTTT; CDR3: CASSPLSVGGGRDTQYF
size: .; V: TRBV7-2; D: TRBD1; J: TRBJ1-2; DNA: TGTGCCAGCAGCTCCTTCGACAGGGAACTAAGCGGCTACACCTTC; CDR3: CASSSFDRELSGYTF
size: .; V: TRBV12-2; D: .; J: TRBJ2-5; DNA: TGTGCAAGTCGCTTTGGACAGGTTCGAGAGACCCAGTACTTC; CDR3: CASRFGQVRETQYF
size: .; V: TRBV19; D: .; J: TRBJ2-3; DNA: TGTGCCAGTAGTATAGCGAGGACACTCTACACAGATACGCAGTATTTT; CDR3: CASSIARTLYTDTQYF
size: .; V: TRBV30; D: TRBD1; J: TRBJ1-4; DNA: TGTGCCTGGAGCGCTACAGGGGGGAATGAAAAACTGTTTTTT; CDR3: CAWSATGGNEKLFF
size: .; V: TRBV6-4; D: TRBD2; J: TRBJ2-3; DNA: TGTGCCAGCAGTGACTCCGGCTCGGCGGGGGAGATAGATACGCAGTATTTT; CDR3: CASSDSGSAGEIDTQYF
size: .; V: TRBV15; D: TRBD1; J: TRBJ1-5; DNA: TGTGCCACCAGCCGCGGGACAGGGAGGGATCAGCCCCAGCATTTT; CDR3: CATSRGTGRDQPQHF
size: .; V: TRBV7-6; D: TRBD2; J: TRBJ2-5; DNA: TGTGCCAGCAGCTTAGCGGCGGGGGGGCAAGAGACCCAGTACTTC; CDR3: CASSLAAGGQETQYF
size: .; V: TRBV18; D: TRBD2; J: TRBJ2-3; DNA: TGTGCCAGCTCACCAAGACCGGGACTAGCGGGGGGCACAGATACGCAGTATTTT; CDR3: CASSPRPGLAGGTDTQYF
size: .; V: TRBV19; D: .; J: TRBJ1-2; DNA: TGTGCCAGTAGTATAGCGGGGGTACATGGCTACACCTTC; CDR3: CASSIAGVHGYTF
size: once; V: TRBV2; D: .; J: TRBJ1-2; DNA: TGTGCCAGCAGTGAAGCTACAGGCGGCGATGGCTACACCTTC; CDR3: CASSEATGGDGYTF
size: once; V: TRBV5-1; D: TRBD1; J: TRBJ2-7; DNA: TGCGCCAGCAGCCAGGGACAGCCTCGCTACGAGCAGTACTTC; CDR3: CASSQGQPRYEQYF
size: .; V: TRBV29-1; D: .; J: TRBJ1-3; DNA: TGCAGCGCCATTCAGGGTGCTGGAAACACCATATATTTT; CDR3: CSAIQGAGNTIYF
size: once; V: TRBV27; D: .; J: TRBJ2-7; DNA: TGTGCCAGCAGTTTATTCCCAGGCTTCTACGAGCAGTACTTC; CDR3: CASSLFPGFYEQYF
size: .; V: TRBV5-1; D: TRBD1; J: TRBJ2-3; DNA: TGCGCCAGCAGCTTGGCTGGACAGGGGAGCACAGATACGCAGTATTTT; CDR3: CASSLAGQGSTDTQYF
size: .; V: TRBV7-2; D: .; J: TRBJ2-7; DNA: TGTGCCAGCAGCTTGGCGGGGATAAACTACGAGCAGTACTTC; CDR3: CASSLAGINYEQYF
size: .; V: TRBV4-2; D: TRBD2; J: TRBJ2-1; DNA: TGTGCCAGCAGCCAAGGGCCCAGCGGGGAGTACAATGAGCAGTTCTTC; CDR3: CASSQGPSGEYNEQFF
size: few; V: TRBV7-9; D: TRBD1; J: TRBJ1-1; DNA: TGTGCCAGCAGCCCGGGACAGATGAACACTGAAGCTTTCTTT; CDR3: CASSPGQMNTEAFF
size: .; V: TRBV10-3; D: TRBD1; J: TRBJ1-1; DNA: TGTGCCATCAGTGACGGGACAGTATTGAACACTGAAGCTTTCTTT; CDR3: CAISDGTVLNTEAFF
size: .; V: TRBV5-8; D: .; J: TRBJ1-1; DNA: TGTGCCAGCAGCTTTAACCGGGACACTGAAGCTTTCTTT; CDR3: CASSFNRDTEAFF
size: few; V: TRBV5-4; D: TRBD2; J: TRBJ2-7; DNA: TGTGCCAGCAGCGGCGGGACTAACTCCTACGAGCAGTACTTC; CDR3: CASSGGTNSYEQYF
size: once; V: TRBV7-8; D: .; J: TRBJ2-1; DNA: TGTGCCAGCAGCTTAACAGCCTCGGGGTACAATGAGCAGTTCTTC; CDR3: CASSLTASGYNEQFF
size: .; V: TRBV28; D: TRBD1; J: TRBJ1-1; DNA: TGTGCCAGCAGTTCATTCAGGGGGGCTGAAGCTTTCTTT; CDR3: CASSSFRGAEAFF
size: .; V: TRBV5-5; D: TRBD2; J: TRBJ2-2; DNA: TGTGCCAGCAGCTTGAGGGGTAGCGGGGGGGCGAACACCGGGGAGCTGTTTTTT; CDR3: CASSLRGSGGANTGELFF
size: .; V: TRBV5-4; D: TRBD1; J: TRBJ1-2; DNA: TGTGCCAGCAGCCGTAACAGCCGGAGGGCGGGACAGGACTATGGCTACACCTTC; CDR3: CASSRNSRRAGQDYGYTF
size: .; V: TRBV19; D: TRBD1; J: TRBJ1-2; DNA: TGTGCCAGTAGTATGGCGACAGGGAACCATGGCTACACCTTC; CDR3: CASSMATGNHGYTF
size: .; V: TRBV5-4; D: TRBD2; J: TRBJ2-3; DNA: TGTGCCAGCAGCCCCGGGACTAGCGGCAGCACAGATACGCAGTATTTT; CDR3: CASSPGTSGSTDTQYF
size: .; V: TRBV5-1; D: TRBD2; J: TRBJ2-7; DNA: TGCGCCAGCAGCTCGGGACTAGCGGGGGGGCGGGGCCACGAGCAGTACTTC; CDR3: CASSSGLAGGRGHEQYF
size: .; V: TRBV20-1; D: .; J: TRBJ2-1; DNA: TGCAGTGCTTCGGAGTGGAATGAGCAGTTCTTC; CDR3: CSASEWNEQFF
size: .; V: TRBV4-3; D: TRBD2; J: TRBJ2-3; DNA: TGCGCCAGCAGCCAAGATAATCTAGCGGGGGTTGTGGATACGCAGTATTTT; CDR3: CASSQDNLAGVVDTQYF
size: .; V: TRBV30; D: .; J: TRBJ1-1; DNA: TGTGCCTGGGCCACTACACTTGAAGCTTTCTTT; CDR3: CAWATTLEAFF